This T cell receptor (beta chain) came from a study of vaccination effects on CD4 cells after COVID-19 (dated by TCRdb to between 2021 and 2024). About the full investigation: Two doses of either the BNT162b2 or the mRNA-1273 mRNA SARS-CoV-2 vaccine were administered to participants. In both COVID-19 convalescent patients and infection-naive vaccine recipients, the study compared SARS-CoV-2 spike-specific CD4+ TCR repertoires from before mRNA vaccination with those from after it. A total of nine to ten COVID-19 convalescent patients and a few SARS-CoV-2-naive healthy vaccine recipients were included in the full study. Cultures from other donors in the study were sequenced with the Oncomine TCR Beta short-read assay on an Illumina iSeq 100. The research as a whole found: Among healthy vaccine recipients, nearly all vaccine-induced clones were SARS-CoV-2 mono-reactive, and only 1 of 255 was cross-reactive with common cold coronaviruses. The study was limited by a small number of convalescent patients and lacked early post-infection timepoints. Clones induced by infection and clones induced by vaccination both contracted markedly at late timepoints after vaccination, which fits with T cell responses waning over time.

In the ViraFEST assay, PBMC were stimulated with viral peptide pools, and TCR sequencing was then used to find antigen-specific CD4+ T cell clonotypes based on their expansion. After around ten days of culture, CD4+ T cells were isolated with the EasySep CD4+ T cell isolation kit. Negative nucleocapsid antibody results before and after vaccination confirmed that the healthy vaccine recipients had no prior SARS-CoV-2 infection. Over 1.5 million PBMC per well were cultured with 10 ug/ml peptides in IMDM containing 5% human AB serum, 8.5 to 10 IU/ml IL-2 and gentamicin. Half of the culture medium was replaced with fresh IL-2-containing medium on days 3 and 7. Unless noted otherwise, every peptide stimulation condition was cultured in triplicate wells. Using Ficoll-Paque Plus gradient centrifugation, PBMC were separated from whole blood and then either used fresh or cryopreserved at -140C. The spike proteins of SARS-CoV-2 and of the common cold coronaviruses HCoV-NL63, HCoV-OC43 and HCoV-229E were spanned by overlapping peptide pools. The QIAamp micro DNA kit was used to extract genomic DNA from the cultured CD4+ T cells.

This clone was picked up one time. What antigen it recognizes has not been identified. Per-nucleotide qualities are absent, and no much larger clonotype sits a single base away. V drops 6 bases and J drops 11 bases, leaving 19 bases in between. The CDR3 measures 13 amino acids from cysteine to phenylalanine. The entry retains the CDR3 DNA only, 39 bases that are in frame from base 1. CDR1 LNHDA and CDR2 SQIVND were looked up in the germline V gene (reference sequence). Preparation of the library involved the immunoSEQ multiplex PCR assay. DNA from the CD4+ T cells that had been cultured and isolated underwent TCR beta CDR3 sequencing. Processing in the source paper ran as follows. Non-productive TCR sequences were removed and reads were trimmed to the CDR3 region, keeping CDR3s of at least 7 amino acids. The MANAFEST web app was used to identify antigen-specific clonotypes by comparing expansion in peptide wells with expansion in reference cultures. For clones to be considered positive, expansion at FDR<0.05 versus reference and all other wells, an odds ratio above 5, and a frequency above 0.1% in two replicate wells were required. A clonotype was defined as cross-reactive if the clonotype was significantly expanded both in SARS-CoV-2 spike wells and in at least one common cold coronavirus spike condition. CDR3 similarity was assessed by Levenshtein distance using the stringdist R package, and unrooted trees were constructed with ape in R 3.6.1. TCRdb provides this immuneACCESS table in a form limited to in-frame rearrangements. Some clones are lacking; in checked studies, under half of them reflect an unresolved V gene, and why the rest are absent is not known. V and J calls and clone size are those listed in that table; D and trimming were worked out from the DNA. The sample contains 70,000 to 75,000 clones, approximately 72% of them found a single time. Of the sample, about 4.1% falls within the top ten clones.

The V and J genes are TRBV19 and TRBJ1-1; tentative D gene TRBD1, with 6 bases matching. Sample: CD4+ T cells from PBMCs cultured with HCoV-OC43 spike peptides, taken before COVID-19 vaccination. The cell subset or site label, as the study defines it: HCoV-OC43 spike overlapping peptide pool stimulation. This TCR derives from a human donor who received a COVID-19 vaccine. The CDR3 reads as follows: CASRTHRVDGAFF. The nucleotides are TGTGCCAGTAGAACTCACAGGGTCGACGGGGCTTTCTTT.